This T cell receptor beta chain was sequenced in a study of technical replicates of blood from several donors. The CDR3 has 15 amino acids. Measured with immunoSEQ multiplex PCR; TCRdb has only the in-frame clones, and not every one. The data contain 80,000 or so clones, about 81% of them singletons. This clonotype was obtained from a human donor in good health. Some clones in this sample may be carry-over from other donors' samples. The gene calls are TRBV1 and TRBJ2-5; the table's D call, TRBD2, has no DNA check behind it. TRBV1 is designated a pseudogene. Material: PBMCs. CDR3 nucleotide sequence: TGCACCAGCAGCCACGTCAACGCCTTCGAGGAGACCCAGTACTTC. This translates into CTSSHVNAFEETQYF.